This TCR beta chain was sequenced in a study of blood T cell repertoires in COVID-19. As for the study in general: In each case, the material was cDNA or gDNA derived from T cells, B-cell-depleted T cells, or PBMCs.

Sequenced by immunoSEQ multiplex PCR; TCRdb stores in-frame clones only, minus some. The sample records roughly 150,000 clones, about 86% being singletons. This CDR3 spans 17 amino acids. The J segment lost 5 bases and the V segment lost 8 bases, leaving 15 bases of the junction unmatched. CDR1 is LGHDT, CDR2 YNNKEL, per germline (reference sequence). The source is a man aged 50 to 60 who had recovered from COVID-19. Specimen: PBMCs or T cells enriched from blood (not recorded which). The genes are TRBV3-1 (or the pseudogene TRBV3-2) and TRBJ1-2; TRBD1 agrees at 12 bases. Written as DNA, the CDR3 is TGTGCCAGCGGATCCTCCGGGACAGGGGGCTTTTCGTATGGCTACACCTTC. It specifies CASGSSGTGGFSYGYTF.